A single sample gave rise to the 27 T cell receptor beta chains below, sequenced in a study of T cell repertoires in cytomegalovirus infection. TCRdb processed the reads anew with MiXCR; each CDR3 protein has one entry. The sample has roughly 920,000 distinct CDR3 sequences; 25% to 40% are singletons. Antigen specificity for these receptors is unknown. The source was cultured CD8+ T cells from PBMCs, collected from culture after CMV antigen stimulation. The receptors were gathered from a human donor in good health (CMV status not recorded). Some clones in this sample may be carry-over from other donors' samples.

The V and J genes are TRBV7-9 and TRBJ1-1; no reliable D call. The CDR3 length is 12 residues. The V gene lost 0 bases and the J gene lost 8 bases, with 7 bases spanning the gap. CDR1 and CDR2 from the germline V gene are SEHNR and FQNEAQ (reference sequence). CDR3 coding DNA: TGTGCCAGCAGCTTAGCCGACGTAGAAGCTTTCTTT. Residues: CASSLADVEAFF. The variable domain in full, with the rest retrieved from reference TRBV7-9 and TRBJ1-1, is DTGVSQNPRHKITKRGQNVTFRCDPISEHNRLYWYRQTLGQGPEFLTYFQNEAQLEKSRLLSDRFSAERPKGSFSTLEIQRTEQGDSAMYLCASSLADVEAFFGQGTRLTVV.

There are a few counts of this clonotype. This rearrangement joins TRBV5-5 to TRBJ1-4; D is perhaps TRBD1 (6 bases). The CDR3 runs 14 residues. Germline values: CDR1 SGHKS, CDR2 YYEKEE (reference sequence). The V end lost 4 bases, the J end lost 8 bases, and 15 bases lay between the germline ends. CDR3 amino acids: CASSMGGLGEKLFF. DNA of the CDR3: TGTGCCAGCAGCATGGGGGGGCTCGGCGAAAAACTGTTTTTT.

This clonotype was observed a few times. The CDR3 reads CASSLRGGIYRAQYF. DNA of the CDR3: TGTGCCAGCAGTTTACGAGGAGGGATATACAGGGCCCAGTACTTC. The chain joins TRBV27 to TRBJ2-5; D may be TRBD1 or TRBD2 (6 bases each). Germline V gives CDR1 MNHEY, CDR2 SMNVEV (reference sequence). The CDR3 is made up of 15 amino acids. The germline V and J ends were trimmed by 2 bases and 9 bases, with 19 bases remaining between them.

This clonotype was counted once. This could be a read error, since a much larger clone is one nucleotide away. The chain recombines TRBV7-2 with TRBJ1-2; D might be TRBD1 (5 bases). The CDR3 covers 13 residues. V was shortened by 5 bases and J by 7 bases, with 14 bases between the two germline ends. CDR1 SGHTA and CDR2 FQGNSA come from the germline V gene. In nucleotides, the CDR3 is TGTGCCAGCAGCCACATTCAGGGACCTGGCTACACCTTC. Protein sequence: CASSHIQGPGYTF.

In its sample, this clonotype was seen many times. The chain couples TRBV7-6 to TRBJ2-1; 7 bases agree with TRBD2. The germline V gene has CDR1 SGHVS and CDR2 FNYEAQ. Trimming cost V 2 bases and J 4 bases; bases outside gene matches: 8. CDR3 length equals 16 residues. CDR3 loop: CASSLQASGKYNEQFF. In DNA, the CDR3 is TGTGCCAGCAGCTTACAGGCTAGCGGAAAATACAATGAGCAGTTCTTC.

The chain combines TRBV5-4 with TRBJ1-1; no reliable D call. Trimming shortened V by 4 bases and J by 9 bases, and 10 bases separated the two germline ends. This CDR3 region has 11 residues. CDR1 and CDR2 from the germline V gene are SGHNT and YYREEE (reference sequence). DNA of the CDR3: TGTGCCAGCAGCCCGGGGAAGAAAGCTTTCTTT. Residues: CASSPGKKAFF.

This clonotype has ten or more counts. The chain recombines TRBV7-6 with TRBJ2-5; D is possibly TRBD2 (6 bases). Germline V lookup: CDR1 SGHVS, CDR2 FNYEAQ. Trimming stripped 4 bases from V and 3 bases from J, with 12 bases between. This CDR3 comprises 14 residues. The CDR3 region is CASSSTSPEETQYF. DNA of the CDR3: TGTGCCAGCAGCTCTACTAGCCCGGAAGAGACCCAGTACTTC.

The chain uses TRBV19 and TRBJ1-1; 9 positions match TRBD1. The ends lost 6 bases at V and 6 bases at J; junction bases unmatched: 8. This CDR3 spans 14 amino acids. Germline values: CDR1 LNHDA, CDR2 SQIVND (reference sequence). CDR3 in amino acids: CASSYRGLDAEAFF. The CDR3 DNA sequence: TGTGCCAGTAGCTACAGGGGGCTTGACGCTGAAGCTTTCTTT.

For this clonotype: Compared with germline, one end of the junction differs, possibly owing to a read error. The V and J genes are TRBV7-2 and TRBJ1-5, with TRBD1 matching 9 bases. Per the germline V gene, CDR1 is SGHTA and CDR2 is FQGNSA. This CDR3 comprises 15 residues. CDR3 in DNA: TGTGCCAGCAGTCCTGGACAGGGGCAGGCTCAGCCCCGGCATTTT. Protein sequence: CASSPGQGQAQPRHF.

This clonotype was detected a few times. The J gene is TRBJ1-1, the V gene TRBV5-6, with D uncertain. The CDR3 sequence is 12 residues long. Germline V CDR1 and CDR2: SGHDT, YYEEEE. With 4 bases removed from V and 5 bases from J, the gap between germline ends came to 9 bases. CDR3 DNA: TGTGCCAGCAGCGGACTCGGGACTGAAGCTTTCTTT. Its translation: CASSGLGTEAFF.

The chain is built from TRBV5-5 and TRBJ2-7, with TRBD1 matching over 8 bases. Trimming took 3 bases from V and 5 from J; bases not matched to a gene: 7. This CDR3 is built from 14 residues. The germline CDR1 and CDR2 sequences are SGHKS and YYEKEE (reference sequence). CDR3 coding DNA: TGTGCCAGCAGCTCCTGGACAGGGAGTGACGAGCAGTACGTC. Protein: CASSSWTGSDEQYV.

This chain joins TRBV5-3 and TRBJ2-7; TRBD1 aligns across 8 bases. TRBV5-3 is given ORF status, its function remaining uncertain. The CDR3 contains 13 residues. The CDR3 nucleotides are TGTGCCAGCAGCTCTGGACAGGGATTCGAGCAGTACGTC. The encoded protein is CASSSGQGFEQYV.

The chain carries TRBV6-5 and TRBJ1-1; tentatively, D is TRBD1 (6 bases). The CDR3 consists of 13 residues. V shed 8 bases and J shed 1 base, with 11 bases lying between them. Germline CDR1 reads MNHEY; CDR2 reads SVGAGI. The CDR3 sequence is CASPQGRNTEAFF. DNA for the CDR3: TGTGCCAGCCCCCAGGGGAGGAACACTGAAGCTTTCTTT.

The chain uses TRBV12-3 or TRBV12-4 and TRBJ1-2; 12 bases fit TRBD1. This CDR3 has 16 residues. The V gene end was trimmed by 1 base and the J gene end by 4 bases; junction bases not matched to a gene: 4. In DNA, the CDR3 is TGTGCCAGCAGTTTAGGTCGGGACAGGGGGCCCTATGGCTACACCTTC. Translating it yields CASSLGRDRGPYGYTF.

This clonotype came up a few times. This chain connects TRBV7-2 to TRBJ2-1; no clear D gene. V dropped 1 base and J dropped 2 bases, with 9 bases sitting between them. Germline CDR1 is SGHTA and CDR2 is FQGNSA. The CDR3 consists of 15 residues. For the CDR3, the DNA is TGTGCCAGCAGCTTAGGGGCTATACCCTACAATGAGCAGTTCTTC. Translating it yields CASSLGAIPYNEQFF.

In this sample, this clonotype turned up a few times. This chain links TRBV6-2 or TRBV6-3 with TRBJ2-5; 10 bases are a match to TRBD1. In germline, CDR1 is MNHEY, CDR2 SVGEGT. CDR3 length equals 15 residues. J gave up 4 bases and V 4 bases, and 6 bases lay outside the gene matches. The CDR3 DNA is TGTGCCAGCAGTTCCGTGGACAGGGGGGGAGAGACCCAGTACTTC. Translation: CASSSVDRGGETQYF.

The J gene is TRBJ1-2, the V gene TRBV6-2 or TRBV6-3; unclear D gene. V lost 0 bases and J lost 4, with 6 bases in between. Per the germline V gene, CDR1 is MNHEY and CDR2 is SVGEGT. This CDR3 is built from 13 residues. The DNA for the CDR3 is TGTGCCAGCAGTTACTCCACATCCTATGGCTACACCTTC. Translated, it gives CASSYSTSYGYTF.

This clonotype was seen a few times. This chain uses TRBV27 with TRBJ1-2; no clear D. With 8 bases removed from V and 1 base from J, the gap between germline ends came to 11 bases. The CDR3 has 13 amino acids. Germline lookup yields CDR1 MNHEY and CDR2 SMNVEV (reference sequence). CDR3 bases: TGTGCCAGCCGTGTTGGGAGTAACTATGGCTACACCTTC. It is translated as CASRVGSNYGYTF.

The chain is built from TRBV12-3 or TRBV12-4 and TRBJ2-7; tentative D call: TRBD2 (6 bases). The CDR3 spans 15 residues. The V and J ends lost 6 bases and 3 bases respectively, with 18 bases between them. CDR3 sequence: CASRLGLGGFYEQYF. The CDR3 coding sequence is TGTGCCAGCAGACTCGGACTGGGGGGATTCTACGAGCAGTACTTC.

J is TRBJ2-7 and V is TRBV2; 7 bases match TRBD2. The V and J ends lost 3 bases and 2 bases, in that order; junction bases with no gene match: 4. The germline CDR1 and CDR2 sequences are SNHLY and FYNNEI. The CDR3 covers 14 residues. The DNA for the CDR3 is TGTGCCAGCAGTGACAGCGGGATGACCTACGAGCAGTACGTC. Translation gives CASSDSGMTYEQYV.

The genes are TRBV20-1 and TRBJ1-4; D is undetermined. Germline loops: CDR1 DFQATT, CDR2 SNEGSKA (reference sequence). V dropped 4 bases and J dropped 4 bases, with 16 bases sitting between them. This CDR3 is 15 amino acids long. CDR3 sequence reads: CSATPWADSNEKLFF. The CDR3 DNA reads TGCAGTGCTACGCCATGGGCGGATAGTAATGAAAAACTGTTTTTT.

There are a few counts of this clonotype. This CDR3 is CASTKLEAPSEQYV. CDR3 coding DNA: TGTGCCAGCACCAAACTCGAGGCCCCATCCGAGCAGTACGTC. The chain couples TRBV12-3 or TRBV12-4 to TRBJ2-7; D unresolved. V was shortened by 7 bases and J by 6 bases, with 19 bases between the two germline ends. The CDR3 is made up of 14 amino acids.

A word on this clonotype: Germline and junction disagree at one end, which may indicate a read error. DNA of the CDR3: TGTGCCAGCAGTTTATGGGGAAGGAAGAACACTGATGCTTTCTTT. Amino acid sequence: CASSLWGRKNTDAFF. The V and J genes are TRBV28 and TRBJ1-1; D gene uncertain. Germline loops: CDR1 MDHEN, CDR2 SYDVKM. This CDR3 contains 15 residues.

CDR3 in DNA: TGTGCCAGCAGTTTGGGCAGGTCTTCAGATACGCAGTATTTT. Its translation is CASSLGRSSDTQYF. The J gene is TRBJ2-3, the V gene TRBV27; D is unclear. Trimming cost V 3 bases and J 4 bases, with 11 bases left between them. Per the germline V gene, CDR1 is MNHEY and CDR2 is SMNVEV (reference sequence). CDR3 length: 14 amino acids.

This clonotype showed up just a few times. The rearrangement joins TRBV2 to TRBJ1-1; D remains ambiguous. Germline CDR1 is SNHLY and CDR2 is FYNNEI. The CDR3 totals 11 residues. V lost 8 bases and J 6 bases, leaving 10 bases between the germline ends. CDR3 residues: CASDRRAEAFF. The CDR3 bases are TGTGCCAGCGATAGGAGGGCTGAAGCTTTCTTT.

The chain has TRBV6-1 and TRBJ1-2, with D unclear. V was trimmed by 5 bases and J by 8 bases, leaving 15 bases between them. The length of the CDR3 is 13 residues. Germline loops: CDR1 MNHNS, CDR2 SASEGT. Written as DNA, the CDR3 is TGTGCCAGCAGTATAACCCCGAGGGAGGGCTACACCTTC. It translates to CASSITPREGYTF.

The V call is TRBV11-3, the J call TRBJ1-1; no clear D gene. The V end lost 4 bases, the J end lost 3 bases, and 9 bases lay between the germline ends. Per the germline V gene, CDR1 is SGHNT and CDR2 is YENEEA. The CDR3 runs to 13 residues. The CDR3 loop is CASSYGMDTEAFF. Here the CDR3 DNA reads TGTGCCAGCAGCTACGGGATGGACACTGAAGCTTTCTTT.